This is a list of T cell receptor beta chains from one sample in a study of blood T cell repertoires in COVID-19. TCRdb's copy holds only in-frame clones and misses some; the assay was immunoSEQ multiplex PCR. The data contain under 500,000 clones, roughly 85% of them singletons. Sequenced: PBMCs or T cells enriched from blood (not recorded which). The receptors here all came from a woman under 30 with acute COVID-19. Both conserved end residues are part of each CDR3. D genes are given only for firm matches. Size is omitted from some rows. Given values are once, few, many or a class for expanded clones.

d_call	v_call	clone_size	j_call	cdr3_aa	cdr3_nt
-	TRBV19	-	TRBJ2-7	CASSITEYEQYF	TGTGCCAGTAGTATCACAGAATACGAGCAGTACTTC
TRBD1	TRBV19	-	TRBJ1-2	CASEPGQVFYGYTF	TGTGCCAGCGAACCGGGACAGGTTTTCTATGGCTACACCTTC
TRBD2	TRBV6-5	-	TRBJ2-7	CASRVPGLVSYEQYF	TGTGCCAGCAGGGTCCCGGGACTAGTTTCCTACGAGCAGTACTTC
-	TRBV27	-	TRBJ2-3	CASSDTLGSTDTQYF	TGTGCCAGCAGTGACACCTTGGGCAGTACAGATACGCAGTATTTT
TRBD1	TRBV5-5	-	TRBJ1-5	CASSVDREIQPQHF	TGTGCCAGCAGCGTTGACAGGGAGATACAGCCCCAGCATTTT
-	TRBV9	-	TRBJ1-1	CASSPRDTEAFF	TGTGCCAGCAGCCCCCGCGACACTGAAGCTTTCTTT
-	TRBV11-3	-	TRBJ2-1	CASSLDPGMSEQFF	TGTGCCAGCAGCTTAGATCCGGGAATGAGTGAGCAGTTCTTC
TRBD2	TRBV11-2	-	TRBJ2-7	CASSLAPAGGFGEQYF	TGTGCCAGCAGCTTAGCCCCAGCGGGGGGGTTTGGCGAGCAGTACTTC
-	TRBV6-5	-	TRBJ2-7	CASSYGGNVFYEQYF	TGTGCCAGCAGTTACGGGGGGAACGTCTTTTACGAGCAGTACTTC
-	TRBV2	-	TRBJ2-3	CASSYKDTQYF	TGTGCCAGCAGCTATAAAGATACGCAGTATTTT
TRBD2	TRBV6-1	-	TRBJ2-7	CASSELGLAAGEQYF	TGTGCCAGCAGTGAATTGGGACTAGCGGCGGGAGAGCAGTACTTC
TRBD1	TRBV15	once	TRBJ2-2	CATSGRQGVSGELFF	TGTGCCACCAGCGGGAGACAGGGGGTTTCCGGGGAGCTGTTTTTT
-	TRBV27	-	TRBJ2-1	CASSLASGDNEQFF	TGTGCCAGCAGTTTAGCCAGTGGAGACAATGAGCAGTTCTTC
-	TRBV7-9	-	TRBJ1-1	CASSRQIGWNTEAFF	TGTGCCAGCAGCCGACAGATCGGGTGGAACACTGAAGCTTTCTTT
TRBD2	TRBV7-6	-	TRBJ2-3	CASSHSGLAGYTDTQYF	TGTGCCAGCAGCCACAGTGGACTAGCGGGTTACACAGATACGCAGTATTTT
-	TRBV7-7	-	TRBJ2-1	CASSFGDPRAGEQFF	TGTGCTAGCAGCTTTGGAGACCCCAGGGCGGGGGAGCAGTTCTTC
-	TRBV9	-	TRBJ2-4	CASSARPLAYIQYF	TGTGCCAGCAGCGCTCGACCCCTAGCTTACATTCAGTACTTC
-	TRBV2	-	TRBJ1-5	CASSDHRPNQPQHF	TGTGCCAGCAGTGACCACAGGCCCAATCAGCCCCAGCATTTT
-	TRBV19	-	TRBJ1-4	CASSTYRDGEKLFF	TGTGCCAGTAGTACCTACAGGGACGGCGAAAAACTGTTTTTT
TRBD1	TRBV7-9	-	TRBJ2-6	CASSGPGQVSGANVLTF	TGTGCCAGCAGCGGACCGGGACAGGTATCTGGGGCCAACGTCCTGACTTTC
TRBD1	TRBV11-2	-	TRBJ1-1	CASSLRTGTNTEAFF	TGTGCCAGCAGCTTACGGACAGGGACGAACACTGAAGCTTTCTTT
-	TRBV11-3	-	TRBJ2-7	CASSLGSAYEQYF	TGTGCCAGCAGCTTAGGGTCAGCCTACGAGCAGTACTTC
-	TRBV18	-	TRBJ1-1	CASSSDSSTTEAFF	TGTGCCAGCTCGTCGGACAGCAGTACTACTGAAGCTTTCTTT
-	TRBV29-1	few	TRBJ1-3	CSVARGNTIYF	TGCAGCGTAGCCAGGGGAAACACCATATATTTT
-	TRBV4-1	-	TRBJ2-1	CASSQGSSMGNEQFF	TGCGCCAGCAGCCAAGGATCTAGCATGGGGAATGAGCAGTTCTTC
-	TRBV2	many	TRBJ1-2	CASSPRMGADGYTF	TGTGCCAGCAGCCCCCGGATGGGGGCGGATGGCTACACCTTC
TRBD2	TRBV7-2	-	TRBJ2-3	CASTLFAWSGGRTDTQYF	TGTGCCAGCACCCTTTTTGCTTGGTCGGGAGGCCGTACAGATACGCAGTATTTT
-	TRBV7-2	once	TRBJ1-5	CASSYRDQPQHF	TGTGCCAGCAGCTACAGAGATCAGCCCCAGCATTTT
TRBD2	TRBV27	-	TRBJ2-5	CASSLRGLAGGGETQYF	TGTGCCAGCAGTTTGAGAGGACTAGCGGGAGGGGGGGAGACCCAGTACTTC
-	TRBV19	-	TRBJ1-5	CASSISGRGNQPQHF	TGTGCCAGTAGTATATCGGGAAGGGGCAATCAGCCCCAGCATTTT
-	TRBV7-9	-	TRBJ1-4	CASSLYRAQGIREKLFF	TGTGCCAGCAGCTTATACAGGGCCCAGGGGATACGGGAAAAACTGTTTTTT
-	TRBV9	-	TRBJ1-1	CASSGDMNTEAFF	TGTGCCAGCAGCGGAGACATGAACACTGAAGCTTTCTTT
TRBD2	TRBV5-1	few	TRBJ2-3	CASSLGSSGGTDTQYF	TGCGCCAGCAGCTTGGGGTCTAGCGGGGGCACAGATACGCAGTATTTT
TRBD1	TRBV5-1	-	TRBJ2-3	CASRRDRGADTQYF	TGCGCCAGCAGACGGGACAGGGGGGCAGATACGCAGTATTTT
TRBD1	TRBV2	-	TRBJ2-3	CASSRDRGADTQYF	TGTGCCAGCAGTCGCGACAGGGGCGCAGATACGCAGTATTTT
TRBD1	TRBV28	-	TRBJ1-2	CASSFTGGSYGYTF	TGTGCCAGCAGTTTCACAGGGGGGAGCTATGGCTACACCTTC
TRBD1	TRBV7-3	-	TRBJ2-3	CASSLTGGADTQYF	TGTGCCAGCAGCTTAACAGGGGGCGCAGATACGCAGTATTTT
TRBD2	TRBV7-9	-	TRBJ2-7	CASSLEAGGSYEQYF	TGTGCCAGCAGCTTAGAGGCGGGGGGATCCTACGAGCAGTACTTC
-	TRBV6-5	-	TRBJ1-4	CATSRGRNEKLFF	TGTGCCACCTCGAGAGGTCGAAATGAAAAACTGTTTTTT
-	TRBV29-1	-	TRBJ2-7	CSVTSGVALDEQYF	TGCAGCGTGACGTCGGGAGTAGCGCTCGACGAGCAGTACTTC
-	TRBV7-2	-	TRBJ1-1	CASSRGLNTEAFF	TGTGCCAGCAGCAGGGGGTTGAACACTGAAGCTTTCTTT
TRBD1	TRBV18	-	TRBJ2-3	CASSPSNRGHDTQYF	TGTGCCAGCTCACCAAGTAACAGGGGGCATGATACGCAGTATTTT
TRBD1	TRBV18	-	TRBJ2-2	CASSISGTGNTGELFF	TGTGCCAGCTCAATTTCCGGGACAGGGAACACCGGGGAGCTGTTTTTT
-	TRBV15	-	TRBJ2-3	CATSRVGGISTDTQYF	TGTGCCACCAGCAGAGTTGGGGGGATTAGCACAGATACGCAGTATTTT
-	TRBV2	-	TRBJ1-2	CASSEYGRGGYTF	TGTGCCAGCAGTGAATACGGCAGAGGGGGCTACACCTTC
TRBD1	TRBV19	-	TRBJ2-3	CASTVDRGTDTQYF	TGTGCCAGTACCGTGGACAGGGGAACAGATACGCAGTATTTT
-	TRBV5-1	-	TRBJ1-1	CASAAGQNTEAFF	TGCGCCAGCGCAGCGGGCCAGAACACTGAAGCTTTCTTT
-	TRBV6-4	-	TRBJ1-6	CASSVTDDQDSPLHF	TGTGCCAGCAGTGTAACAGATGATCAAGATTCACCCCTCCACTTT
-	TRBV6-1	-	TRBJ2-5	CASSDWLGETQYF	TGTGCCAGCAGTGATTGGCTAGGAGAGACCCAGTACTTC
-	TRBV6-5	-	TRBJ2-1	CASSETSFRYNEQFF	TGTGCCAGCAGCGAGACTAGTTTTCGCTACAATGAGCAGTTCTTC
TRBD2	TRBV7-2	-	TRBJ2-1	CASTRTSGAYNEQFF	TGTGCCAGCACTAGAACCAGCGGGGCATACAATGAGCAGTTCTTC